This is a list of T cell receptor beta chains from one sample in a study of identical twins. Each CDR3 protein is one row after TCRdb ran MiXCR on the 5' RACE reads. The top ten hold 4% to 6% of the sample, which has about 200,000 distinct CDR3 sequences, around 10% seen once. Sequenced input: memory (CD45RO+) T cells sorted from blood. The receptors were sampled from a woman younger than 35 in good health. The CDR3 runs from the conserved cysteine through the conserved F or W. The D gene is left open where the match is weak. Size is omitted from some rows. Given values are once, few, many or a class for expanded clones.

D gene | J gene | V gene | clone size | CDR3 protein | CDR3 DNA
- | TRBJ2-3 | TRBV10-3 | few | CAISLDSTDTQYF | TGTGCCATCAGCCTGGACAGCACAGATACGCAGTATTTT
- | TRBJ2-7 | TRBV10-3 | many | CAISLVAGTYEQYF | TGTGCCATCAGCCTGGTTGCGGGAACCTACGAGCAGTACTTC
- | TRBJ2-1 | TRBV24-1 | few | CATSDERWNEQFF | TGTGCCACCAGTGATGAGAGATGGAATGAGCAGTTCTTC
TRBD2 | TRBJ2-5 | TRBV15 | many | CATSRDSGTRSLVETQYF | TGTGCCACCAGCAGAGACTCCGGGACTAGAAGTTTGGTTGAGACCCAGTACTTC
- | TRBJ2-7 | TRBV20-1 | few | CSARVLASEYF | TGCAGTGCTAGGGTACTAGCATCGGAGTACTTC
TRBD2 | TRBJ2-1 | TRBV29-1 | many | CSVLRRTSGRDYNEQFF | TGCAGCGTTCTACGAAGGACTAGCGGGAGGGACTACAATGAGCAGTTCTTC
TRBD1 | TRBJ2-7 | TRBV6-1 | - | CASRNRDRGYNEQYF | TGTGCCAGCAGGAACCGGGACAGGGGGTACAACGAGCAGTACTTC
- | TRBJ1-5 | TRBV9 | - | CASSGQHF | TGTGCCAGCAGTGGCCAGCATTTT
- | TRBJ2-1 | TRBV11-2 | few | CASSFGFSKQFF | TGTGCCAGCAGCTTTGGGTTCTCCAAGCAGTTCTTC
- | TRBJ2-7 | TRBV20-1 | - | CSATDVSYEQYF | TGCAGTGCCACAGACGTTTCCTACGAGCAGTACTTC
- | TRBJ1-1 | TRBV29-1 | few | CSVEGQGRAEAFF | TGCAGCGTTGAAGGGCAGGGTAGGGCTGAAGCTTTCTTT
- | TRBJ1-5 | TRBV4-3 | - | CASSQDFGGPNQPQHF | TGCGCCAGCAGCCAAGATTTCGGGGGGCCCAATCAGCCCCAGCATTTT
- | TRBJ1-1 | TRBV18 | - | CASSRTGQGNTEAFF | TGTGCCAGCTCCCGGACCGGGCAGGGAAACACTGAAGCTTTCTTT
- | TRBJ2-5 | TRBV29-1 | - | CSVSLGETQYF | TGCAGCGTTTCCCTGGGGGAGACCCAGTACTTC
- | TRBJ2-1 | TRBV2 | - | CASKASSYNEQFF | TGTGCCAGCAAAGCGAGCTCCTACAATGAGCAGTTCTTC
- | TRBJ2-2 | TRBV12-5 | - | CASGLARDTGELFF | TGTGCTAGTGGTTTGGCTCGGGACACCGGGGAGCTGTTTTTT
- | TRBJ1-1 | TRBV10-2 | - | CASSNPGLPFF | TGCGCCAGCAGTAACCCGGGTTTGCCTTTCTTT
- | TRBJ1-1 | TRBV9 | - | CASSPHLQQVMNTEAFF | TGTGCCAGCAGCCCTCACCTACAACAAGTTATGAACACTGAAGCTTTCTTT
TRBD2 | TRBJ2-7 | TRBV6-2/TRBV6-3 | few | CATRRGGPIYEQYF | TGTGCCACTCGACGGGGGGGGCCAATATACGAGCAGTACTTC
TRBD1 | TRBJ1-1 | TRBV7-2 | few | CASSSGRDRAAFF | TGTGCCAGCAGCTCAGGCCGAGACAGGGCGGCTTTCTTT
TRBD1 | TRBJ1-5 | TRBV7-9 | many | CASSLGQGEQPQHF | TGTGCCAGCAGCTTAGGACAGGGGGAGCAGCCCCAGCATTTT
TRBD1 | TRBJ2-5 | TRBV7-9 | many | CASSVGQLQETQYF | TGTGCCAGCAGTGTGGGACAGCTTCAAGAGACCCAGTACTTC
- | TRBJ2-7 | TRBV20-1 | few | CSASNAAGGGREQYF | TGCAGTGCTAGTAATGCAGCCGGCGGGGGCAGGGAGCAGTACTTC
TRBD1 | TRBJ2-1 | TRBV11-3 | few | CASSLGQGASIEQFF | TGTGCCAGCAGCTTAGGACAGGGGGCTTCTATTGAGCAGTTCTTC
TRBD1 | TRBJ2-2 | TRBV5-6 | few | CASSFLGQGRRELFF | TGTGCCAGCAGCTTCCTTGGACAGGGAAGGAGGGAGCTGTTTTTT
TRBD2 | TRBJ2-1 | TRBV9 | - | CASSAAGDSYNEQFF | TGTGCCAGCAGCGCCGCGGGGGACTCCTACAATGAGCAGTTCTTC
- | TRBJ2-2 | TRBV4-3 | many | CASRGGGPNTGELFF | TGCGCCAGCAGGGGAGGGGGGCCCAACACCGGGGAGCTGTTTTTT
- | TRBJ2-2 | TRBV19 | - | CASGLQRWGGELFF | TGTGCCAGTGGACTCCAGCGGTGGGGCGGGGAGCTGTTTTTT
TRBD1 | TRBJ1-1 | TRBV12-3/TRBV12-4 | - | CASRWGQDTEAFF | TGTGCCAGCAGGTGGGGACAGGACACTGAAGCTTTCTTT
- | TRBJ2-3 | TRBV5-6 | many | CASSLLSGGPDTQYF | TGTGCCAGCAGCTTACTCAGTGGGGGCCCAGATACGCAGTATTTT
- | TRBJ2-3 | TRBV25-1 | few | CASTGSQTDTQYF | TGTGCCAGCACAGGGTCCCAAACAGATACGCAGTATTTT
TRBD1 | TRBJ2-2 | TRBV6-2/TRBV6-3 | - | CASTVGTGTGELFF | TGTGCCAGCACAGTTGGGACAGGTACCGGGGAGCTGTTTTTT
- | TRBJ2-1 | TRBV29-1 | - | CSVGRGTRGEQFF | TGCAGCGTTGGCAGGGGAACCCGGGGTGAGCAGTTCTTC
- | TRBJ2-1 | TRBV28 | - | CASSLGLNEQFF | TGTGCCAGCAGCCTTGGGTTAAATGAGCAGTTCTTC
- | TRBJ1-3 | TRBV3-1 | many | CASSWTYSGNTIYF | TGTGCCAGCAGCTGGACTTACTCTGGAAACACCATATATTTT
- | TRBJ1-6 | TRBV11-3 | - | CASSLISGRIGSPLHF | TGTGCCAGCAGCTTGATCAGCGGCAGGATAGGGTCACCCCTCCACTTT
- | TRBJ2-2 | TRBV10-3 | few | CAISENTQYTGELFF | TGTGCCATCAGTGAGAATACTCAGTACACCGGGGAGCTGTTTTTT
TRBD2 | TRBJ2-1 | TRBV12-3/TRBV12-4 | few | CASSPGGVGNNEQFF | TGTGCCAGCAGCCCTGGGGGGGTGGGCAACAATGAGCAGTTCTTC
TRBD2 | TRBJ2-7 | TRBV20-1 | few | CSASNSGGAKEQYF | TGCAGTGCTTCCAATAGCGGGGGGGCGAAGGAGCAGTACTTC
- | TRBJ2-1 | TRBV5-4 | - | CASSLAARTGVNEQFF | TGTGCCAGCAGCTTGGCCGCCCGGACGGGGGTGAATGAGCAGTTCTTC
- | TRBJ2-3 | TRBV15 | - | CATSRVGRTDTQYF | TGTGCCACCAGCAGAGTGGGGCGCACAGATACGCAGTATTTT
TRBD2 | TRBJ2-3 | TRBV4-3 | few | CASSQLLAGHTHTQYF | TGCGCCAGCAGCCAACTACTAGCGGGACACACACATACGCAGTATTTT
TRBD1 | TRBJ1-1 | TRBV3-1 | - | CASSLGTGATEAFF | TGTGCCAGCAGCCTTGGGACAGGGGCCACTGAAGCTTTCTTT
- | TRBJ2-3 | TRBV9 | - | CASSVDWSTQYF | TGTGCCAGCAGCGTCGACTGGTCTACGCAGTATTTT
- | TRBJ2-1 | TRBV12-3/TRBV12-4 | - | CASRGDSYNEQFF | TGTGCCAGCAGAGGGGACTCCTACAATGAGCAGTTCTTC
TRBD2 | TRBJ2-1 | TRBV29-1 | many | CSVVLASGANEQFF | TGCAGCGTTGTCCTGGCTAGCGGGGCGAATGAGCAGTTCTTC
- | TRBJ1-2 | TRBV20-1 | - | CSARTTTGYTF | TGCAGTGCTAGGACAACCACCGGCTACACCTTC
- | TRBJ1-5 | TRBV6-1 | few | CASRQVNNQPQHF | TGTGCCAGCCGACAGGTAAACAATCAGCCCCAGCATTTT
- | TRBJ2-7 | TRBV20-1 | once | CSASINGRYEQYF | TGCAGTGCTAGTATTAACGGACGCTACGAGCAGTACTTC
TRBD1 | TRBJ1-6 | TRBV11-3 | few | CASSLGEGANSPLHF | TGTGCCAGCAGCTTAGGGGAGGGGGCGAATTCACCCCTCCACTTT
TRBD2 | TRBJ2-3 | TRBV20-1 | few | CSARTDGAGGRDTQYF | TGCAGTGCTAGAACTGACGGAGCGGGAGGAAGAGATACGCAGTATTTT
- | TRBJ2-7 | TRBV7-6 | - | CASSLSSQSYEQYF | TGTGCCAGCAGCTTATCCTCCCAATCCTACGAGCAGTACTTC